Sequencing of this T cell receptor beta chain was carried out in a study of cytomegalovirus exposure and HLA in healthy donors (dated 2017 in TCRdb). Broadly, across the study: A later analysis indicated that the 110 or so validation repertoires were generated on the platform also employed for the 650 to 850 repertoires of the first cohort. The study was designed to test whether signatures of past pathogen exposure could be identified by cataloging public T cell receptors. In addition to the first cohort of about 650 subjects, a separate validation cohort of 120 different subjects was used. High-throughput TCR immunosequencing, statistical association of individual TCRs with disease status, and machine learning were combined to predict cytomegalovirus infection status. Broad study findings and their caveats: Most TCR sequences were observed very rarely across donors, whereas some public TCRs were present in many individuals. It was suggested by the authors that the approach could potentially be generalized to other disease states and immunological phenotypes. The classifier was reported to diagnose cytomegalovirus status with high specificity and sensitivity in both the original and validation cohorts. The study listed 150 to 200 TCR beta chains as associated with cytomegalovirus. A few of the identified cytomegalovirus-associated TCR beta chains were confirmed in vitro to be specific for cytomegalovirus antigens. The validation cohort had no HLA typing available for a later analysis, so co-occurrence within that cohort was assessed over all 120 or so repertoires. A later analysis found that TCRs clustered in the first cohort also tended to co-occur in the 130 or so validation repertoires, with more than 90% of cluster scores above 0.

For CDR1 and CDR2, the germline V gene lists SQVTM and ANQGSEA. The CDR3 runs 11 amino acids, cysteine and phenylalanine included. Of all the DNA, just the CDR3 is kept, 33 bases in frame from base 1. V is shortened by 2 bases, J by 8 bases, and the region joining them spans 9 bases. The donors were included in the validation cohort of some 120 subjects, a group kept apart from the roughly 670-subject first cohort. Libraries came from the immunoSEQ multiplex PCR assay. From the authors' description of their analysis: To diagnose cytomegalovirus status from the catalog of TCR beta chain sequences, a statistical classification framework was built. Held by TCRdb, this immuneACCESS table contains in-frame sequences only and omits some clones. Under half of the omission traces to an unresolved V gene where checked; the cause of the rest is unknown. The V and J calls and clone size were taken over from that table, and D and trimming were inferred from the DNA. A total of around 300,000 clones appear in this sample, approximately 86% of them only once. Over 1% of the sample lies in the top ten.

On this clone: Its antigen is not yet known. Base qualities are not provided; no much larger clone lies one nucleotide away.

Source material: PBMCs. The V and J segments used are TRBV29-1 and TRBJ1-1; TRBD1 is possibly the D segment (6 matching bases). This receptor was obtained from a woman aged 30 to 39 in good health and CMV-seropositive. The nucleotides are TGCAGCGTTGAACAGGGGAAGGAAGCTTTCTTT. This gives the protein CSVEQGKEAFF.